Shown below are 7 T cell receptor beta chains from a single sample sequenced in a study of cytomegalovirus exposure and HLA in healthy donors. Primers for the PCR totalled 60 Vbeta and 13 Jbeta. Assay: immunoSEQ multiplex PCR; the TCRdb copy retains only in-frame clones and omits some. The table records 150,000 to 250,000 clones, over 65% of them present only once. The sequenced sample was PBMCs. The origin of the receptors is a boy aged 2-9 years in good health and CMV-seronegative.

The CDR3 DNA sequence: TGTGCCAGCAGTTTACGTACAGGGGACCAGCCCCAGCATTTT. It encodes CASSLRTGDQPQHF. The rearrangement joins TRBV27 to TRBJ1-5; TRBD1 matches 7 bases. Germline V lookup: CDR1 MNHEY, CDR2 SMNVEV (reference sequence). J gave up 7 bases and V 2 bases, and 5 bases lay outside the gene matches. The CDR3 length is 14 residues.

The rearrangement uses TRBV19 and TRBJ1-2, with 9 bases lining up with TRBD1. J gave up 0 bases and V 4 bases, and 6 bases lay outside the gene matches. The CDR3 is made up of 16 amino acids. Per germline, CDR1 LNHDA and CDR2 SQIVND (reference sequence). The CDR3 protein is CASSNGQGLANYGYTF. The CDR3 DNA sequence: TGTGCCAGTAGTAATGGACAGGGGTTGGCTAACTATGGCTACACCTTC.

The V call is TRBV11-2, the J call TRBJ2-7, with 13 bases that match TRBD2. Germline loops: CDR1 SGHAT, CDR2 FQNNGV. The CDR3 is 16 amino acids. V shed 8 bases and J 3 bases; nucleotides not matched to a gene: 10. CDR3: CASATLAGGLIYEQYF. DNA for the CDR3: TGTGCCAGCGCAACACTAGCGGGGGGGCTTATCTACGAGCAGTACTTC. Based on the CDR3 plus reference TRBV11-2 and TRBJ2-7, the full variable domain is EAGVAQSPRYKIIEKRQSVAFWCNPISGHATLYWYQQILGQGPKLLIQFQNNGVVDDSQLPKDRFSAERLKGVDSTLKIQPAKLEDSAVYLCASATLAGGLIYEQYFGPGTRLTVT.

This clone was counted between two and nine times. The chain is built from TRBV9 and TRBJ2-1; maybe TRBD1 (6 bases). This CDR3 is built from 13 residues. The ends were cut back, 4 bases at V and 6 bases at J, with 11 bases in the middle. Germline V gives CDR1 SGDLS, CDR2 YYNGEE. In nucleotides, the CDR3 is TGTGCCAGCAGCCCGACAGGAGCCAATGAGCAGTTCTTC. Protein product: CASSPTGANEQFF.

V is TRBV7-2 and J is TRBJ1-1, with D unclear. V was clipped by 1 base and J by 5 bases, with 8 bases between them. Germline CDR1 SGHTA, CDR2 FQGNSA. The CDR3 covers 13 residues. Here the CDR3 reads CASSLDRETEAFF. The CDR3 DNA is TGTGCCAGCAGCTTAGATCGGGAGACTGAAGCTTTCTTT. The whole variable domain, remainder taken from reference TRBV7-2 and TRBJ1-1, is GAGVSQSPSNKVTEKGKDVELRCDPISGHTALYWYRQSLGQGLEFLIYFQGNSAPDKSGLPSDRFSAERTGGSVSTLTIQRTQQEDSAVYLCASSLDRETEAFFGQGTRLTVV.

The chain has TRBV6-5 and TRBJ2-5; D possibly corresponds to TRBD2 (6 bases). Germline CDR1 and CDR2: MNHEY and SVGAGI. The V end lost 4 bases, the J end lost 2 bases, and 8 bases lay between the germline ends. The CDR3 has 13 amino acids. CDR3 protein: CASSSGLQETQYF. The CDR3 nucleotides read TGTGCCAGCAGTTCGGGACTGCAAGAGACCCAGTACTTC.

The rearrangement links TRBV5-4 to TRBJ2-7; TRBD2 aligns across 9 bases. From germline, CDR1 is SGHNT and CDR2 YYREEE (reference sequence). J gave up 3 bases and V 2 bases, and 3 bases lay outside the gene matches. The CDR3 has 14 residues. This CDR3 is CASSFSTSGYEQYF. CDR3 nucleotides: TGTGCCAGCAGCTTTTCGACTAGCGGCTACGAGCAGTACTTC.